This TCR beta chain was observed in a study of blood T cells in healthy people across ages. General study results and limits: The study could not conclusively compare naive and antigen-experienced cells, given its unsorted PBMCs.

The CDR3 spans 14 residues. CDR1 is MNHNS, CDR2 SASEGT, per germline. V lost 6 bases to trimming and J lost 5 bases; unmatched junction nucleotides: 4. This clonotype was seen repeatedly, ten times or more. Antigen specificity is unknown. A second about 6 to 11 cycle PCR used barcoded and J-beta primers. A single record per CDR3 protein comes from TCRdb applying MiXCR to the 5' RACE reads. Of roughly 700,000 distinct CDR3 sequences in the sample, approximately 25% are singletons; the top ten hold 9.4%. This same sample was also taken into another study, of T cells of mothers and their children. Per that paper: Related mother-child pairs shared marginally more repertoire than unrelated pairs, though not significantly.

The V and J genes are TRBV6-1 and TRBJ2-5, with 12 bases matching TRBD2. The sequencing input was blood. This receptor was identified in a boy under 18 in good health. CDR3 region: CASSPGTSGETQYF. The CDR3 bases are TGTGCCAGCAGCCCCGGGACTAGCGGGGAGACCCAGTACTTC.